The 21 T cell receptor beta chains in this list originate from one sample, sequenced in a study of T cell changes during pregnancy in multiple sclerosis. The table came from immunoSEQ multiplex PCR; TCRdb's copy has only in-frame clones and leaves some out. The sample includes about 110,000 clones, under 95% of them seen just once. The input for sequencing was peripheral blood, taken before pregnancy. All receptors come from a female donor with multiple sclerosis, enrolled in a pregnancy study.

The V gene is TRBV14, the J gene TRBJ1-4, with 8 bases matching TRBD1. V was pared by 2 bases and J by 7 bases, with 6 bases of the junction left unmatched. Germline CDR1 reads SGHDN; CDR2 reads FVKESK. This CDR3 comprises 15 residues. CDR3 residues: CASSQLTGGIEKLFF. CDR3 DNA sequence: TGTGCCAGCAGCCAACTTACAGGGGGGATTGAAAAACTGTTTTTT.

CDR3 amino acids: CASSPPRRDRGNEQFF. Written as DNA, the CDR3 is TGTGCCAGCTCACCACCACGCCGGGACAGGGGCAATGAGCAGTTCTTC. The rearrangement joins TRBV18 to TRBJ2-1, with 10 bases identical to TRBD1. Germline lookup yields CDR1 KGHSH and CDR2 LQKENI. The CDR3 is made up of 16 amino acids. Unmatched junction bases numbered 5, after V lost 0 bases and J lost 6 bases.

V is TRBV6-1 and J is TRBJ2-3, with TRBD2 matching over 8 bases. Germline V CDR1 and CDR2: MNHNS, SASEGT. The CDR3 covers 14 residues. The J segment lost 2 bases and the V segment lost 6 bases, leaving 4 bases of the junction unmatched. DNA of the CDR3: TGTGCCAGCAGGGCTAGCGGGCTCACAGATACGCAGTATTTT. Its protein product is CASRASGLTDTQYF.

This CDR3 is CAISESITVYEQYF. CDR3 coding DNA: TGTGCCATCAGTGAGTCGATAACAGTCTACGAGCAGTACTTC. This sequence joins TRBV10-3 and TRBJ2-7; D not resolved. V lost 0 bases and J 3 bases, leaving 9 bases between the germline ends. Germline V lookup: CDR1 ENHRY, CDR2 SYGVKD. The CDR3 totals 14 residues.

This sequence joins TRBV7-2 and TRBJ1-1, with a weak D call TRBD1 (5 bases). Per the germline V gene, CDR1 is SGHTA and CDR2 is FQGNSA. CDR3 length: 11 residues. V shed 3 bases and J shed 11 bases, with 10 bases lying between them. The CDR3 is CASSFSGKAFF. In nucleotides, the CDR3 is TGTGCCAGCAGCTTTTCAGGGAAGGCTTTCTTT.

The chain has TRBV7-2 and TRBJ1-5; 7 bases agree with TRBD1. Germline assignment: CDR1 SGHTA and CDR2 FQGNSA. The CDR3 totals 15 residues. Trimming took 2 bases from V and 7 from J; bases not matched to a gene: 8. The CDR3 sequence is CASSLKGALGQPQHF. CDR3 in DNA: TGTGCCAGCAGCTTAAAGGGGGCGTTAGGACAGCCCCAGCATTTT.

The rearrangement joins TRBV4-3 to TRBJ2-5; tentatively, D is TRBD1 (5 bases). The germline gives CDR1 LGHNA, CDR2 YSLEER. V was shortened by 1 base and J by 5 bases, with 8 bases between the two germline ends. The length of the CDR3 is 13 residues. CDR3 sequence: CASSQVRGETQYF. CDR3 nucleotide sequence: TGCGCCAGCAGCCAAGTAAGGGGCGAGACCCAGTACTTC.

The J gene is TRBJ2-3, the V gene TRBV7-2; 10 nucleotides align to TRBD2. CDR1 is SGHTA and CDR2 is FQGNSA in the germline V gene. The CDR3 contains 19 residues. Losses at the gene ends were 5 bases for V and 2 bases for J; bases not matched to a gene: 16. The CDR3 here is CASSPGGGPAGGLTDTQYF. CDR3 DNA: TGTGCCAGCAGCCCGGGGGGTGGGCCAGCGGGGGGGCTCACAGATACGCAGTATTTT.

This chain connects TRBV27 to TRBJ2-6, with D possibly being TRBD1 (6 bases). V dropped 0 bases and J dropped 2 bases, with 14 bases sitting between them. The CDR3 contains 18 residues. Looked up from germline, CDR1 is MNHEY and CDR2 is SMNVEV (reference sequence). DNA for the CDR3: TGTGCCAGCAGTTTATCCCTCTACAGGGACACTGGGGCCAACGTCCTGACTTTC. Amino acids: CASSLSLYRDTGANVLTF.

This chain links TRBV4-2 with TRBJ1-5; tentatively, D is TRBD1 (5 bases). Germline V lookup: CDR1 LGHNA, CDR2 YNFKEQ. The CDR3 runs 15 residues. The ends were cut back, 0 bases at V and 2 bases at J, with 8 bases in the middle. DNA of the CDR3: TGTGCCAGCAGCCAAGATGCGGGGGGCAATCAGCCCCAGCATTTT. It is translated as CASSQDAGGNQPQHF.

This sequence joins TRBV5-1 and TRBJ1-1, with 9 bases that match TRBD1. Trimming took 4 bases from V and 4 from J; bases not matched to a gene: 5. Germline V gene lookup returns CDR1 SGHRS and CDR2 YFSETQ. There are 14 residues in the CDR3. CDR3 sequence reads: CASSHGQGTTEAFF. CDR3 nucleotide sequence: TGCGCCAGCAGCCATGGACAGGGGACCACTGAAGCTTTCTTT.

In nucleotides, the CDR3 is TGTGCCAGCAGTGGGGACAGGGGAACCGGGGAGCTGTTTTTT. It encodes CASSGDRGTGELFF. The chain links TRBV25-1 to TRBJ2-2; 10 bases line up with TRBD1. The J segment lost 5 bases and the V segment lost 4 bases, leaving 1 base of the junction unmatched. The germline V gene encodes CDR1 MGHDK and CDR2 SYGVNS. There are 14 residues in the CDR3.

The rearrangement uses TRBV7-2 and TRBJ2-1, with D possibly being TRBD1 (5 bases). Germline V lookup: CDR1 SGHTA, CDR2 FQGNSA. Trimming removed 1 base at V and 5 bases at J, with 12 bases between. The CDR3 spans 15 residues. CDR3 DNA sequence: TGTGCCAGCAGCTTAGGTTTGAGGACAAACAATGAGCAGTTCTTC. Its translation: CASSLGLRTNNEQFF.

The chain couples TRBV6-6 to TRBJ1-5; 9 bases map to TRBD1. The V gene end was trimmed by 6 bases and the J gene end by 4 bases; junction bases not matched to a gene: 7. The germline gives CDR1 MNHNY, CDR2 SVGAGI (reference sequence). CDR3 size: 15 residues. The CDR3 reads CASSFRQGGNQPQHF. The CDR3, as DNA: TGTGCCAGCAGCTTCAGACAGGGGGGGAATCAGCCCCAGCATTTT.

The count of this clone is one. V usage is TRBV9 and J usage is TRBJ2-5; 9 bases line up with TRBD1. CDR1 and CDR2 (germline): SGDLS, YYNGEE. Trimming cost V 0 bases and J 4 bases; bases outside gene matches: 7. There are 16 residues in the CDR3. In DNA form, the CDR3 reads TGTGCCAGCAGCGTAGGGGACAGGGACGATCGAGAGACCCAGTACTTC. Translation: CASSVGDRDDRETQYF.

This clone was recorded once. The rearrangement uses TRBV9 and TRBJ2-2; 12 bases align to TRBD2. V trimming: 1 base; J trimming: 7 bases; junction bases outside the gene matches: 5. CDR1 is SGDLS, CDR2 YYNGEE, per germline. The CDR3 loop spans 16 amino acids. The CDR3 spells CASSVLAGGHGGELFF. Written as DNA, the CDR3 is TGTGCCAGCAGCGTACTAGCGGGAGGGCATGGCGGGGAGCTGTTTTTT.

The DNA of the CDR3 is TGTGCCAGCTCACCATTACATGGGGGCTACTCTAACACTGAAGCTTTCTTT. This gives the protein CASSPLHGGYSNTEAFF. This sequence joins TRBV18 and TRBJ1-1, with D possibly matching TRBD1 (6 bases). The CDR3 length is 17 residues. Germline V CDR1 and CDR2: KGHSH, LQKENI. V lost 2 bases and J 2 bases, leaving 18 bases between the germline ends.

V is TRBV30 and J is TRBJ1-1; no reliable D call. Between the trimmed V and J ends, which lost 0 bases and 0 bases, there was a span of 8 bases. Per the germline V gene, CDR1 is GTSNPN and CDR2 is SVGIG (reference sequence). This CDR3 spans 14 amino acids. The CDR3 DNA reads as TGTGCCTGGAGTGTACAGTTGATGAACACTGAAGCTTTCTTT. Protein product: CAWSVQLMNTEAFF.

V and J are TRBV25-1 and TRBJ1-2; D is perhaps TRBD1 (5 bases). The germline CDR1 and CDR2 sequences are MGHDK and SYGVNS. CDR3 size: 15 residues. Trimming stripped 2 bases from V and 5 bases from J, with 15 bases between. The CDR3 DNA reads TGTGCCAGCAGTGAACAGCAGGGCTTAGGGTATGGCTACACCTTC. Protein sequence: CASSEQQGLGYGYTF.

The chain carries TRBV15 and TRBJ2-7; D uncertain. The CDR3 totals 13 residues. With 0 bases removed from V and 0 bases from J, the gap between germline ends came to 3 bases. The germline V gene has CDR1 LNHNV and CDR2 YYDKDF (reference sequence). CDR3 DNA sequence: TGTGCCACCAGCAGAGACAGCTCCTACGAGCAGTACTTC. Its translation is CATSRDSSYEQYF.

V is TRBV2 and J is TRBJ2-5; 8 bases are shared with TRBD2. The CDR3 length is 13 residues. V shed 3 bases, J shed 5 bases, and the junction held 2 bases outside the gene matches. Germline loops: CDR1 SNHLY, CDR2 FYNNEI. CDR3 protein: CASSEGLVETQYF. CDR3 DNA: TGTGCCAGCAGTGAGGGACTAGTGGAGACCCAGTACTTC.